Presented here are 32 T cell receptor beta chains from one specimen sequenced in a study of T-cell memory formation after mild COVID-19 (dated by TCRdb to 2020 to 2023). Library creation used 5' RACE. The reads were generated on an Illumina NovaSeq 6000. TCRdb reprocessed the public reads (quality trimming at Q25 with fastp, clone calling with MiXCR) and kept in-frame beta chains. Rows merge per CDR3 protein into single entries with the most common DNA and genes. The sample table records hundreds of thousands of distinct CDR3 sequences; approximately 22% of these occur just once. Under 25% of the sample rests with the top ten. What was sequenced was PBMCs or a T cell subset sorted from them (not recorded which). The receptors were sampled from a man between 18 and 29 years old who had mild COVID-19 (a few samples of this study predate the infection). The sample titles of this study are shuffled in the database, so cell type and time point are left out; the donor was told from shared clones.

V gene TRBV7-9 combines with J gene TRBJ2-2, with D unclear. Trimming took off 2 bases at V and 0 bases at J, with 16 bases between the two ends. Germline V lookup: CDR1 SEHNR, CDR2 FQNEAQ (reference sequence). The length of the CDR3 is 18 residues. CDR3 amino acids: CASSLYLYQKANTGELFF. Here the CDR3 DNA reads TGTGCCAGCAGCTTATATCTCTACCAGAAAGCGAACACCGGGGAGCTGTTTTTT. Complete variable domain (other parts from reference TRBV7-9 and TRBJ2-2): DTGVSQNPRHKITKRGQNVTFRCDPISEHNRLYWYRQTLGQGPEFLTYFQNEAQLEKSRLLSDRFSAERPKGSFSTLEIQRTEQGDSAMYLCASSLYLYQKANTGELFFGEGSRLTVL.

J is TRBJ1-3 and V is TRBV10-3, with 8 bases lining up with TRBD1. Germline lookup yields CDR1 ENHRY and CDR2 SYGVKD. This CDR3 has 13 amino acids. The junction had 6 bases not matched to a gene; V was cut back by 6 bases and J by 8 bases. The CDR3 is CAISRQGSDTIYF. CDR3 coding DNA: TGTGCCATCAGCCGACAGGGGTCAGACACCATATATTTT.

This clonotype was counted a few times. The chain combines TRBV9 with TRBJ2-5; D unresolved. The CDR3 sequence is 13 residues long. Germline values: CDR1 SGDLS, CDR2 YYNGEE. The V gene lost 1 base and the J gene lost 2 bases, with 6 bases spanning the gap. The CDR3 protein is CASSVTVQETQYF. The CDR3 DNA follows: TGTGCCAGCAGCGTAACAGTGCAAGAGACCCAGTACTTC.

The CDR3: CASSLSVRGGTEAFF. Written as DNA, the CDR3 is TGTGCCAGCAGTTTATCTGTCAGGGGGGGTACTGAAGCTTTCTTT. The V gene is TRBV27, the J gene TRBJ1-1; 7 positions match TRBD1. With 0 bases clipped from V and 5 bases from J, the junction kept 6 bases outside the gene matches. The CDR3 contains 15 residues. The germline V gene encodes CDR1 MNHEY and CDR2 SMNVEV (reference sequence).

This clonotype was counted many times. The V gene is TRBV5-4, the J gene TRBJ2-1; D not resolved. Germline CDR1 reads SGHNT; CDR2 reads YYREEE (reference sequence). This CDR3 has 15 residues. The ends were cut back, 5 bases at V and 0 bases at J, with 12 bases in the middle. In DNA, the CDR3 is TGTGCCAGCAGTGTCTCATCGAGCTCCTACAATGAGCAGTTCTTC. Its protein product is CASSVSSSSYNEQFF.

This clonotype has just a few counts. J is TRBJ2-1 and V is TRBV29-1; TRBD1 agrees at 9 bases. After removal of 6 bases from V and 7 bases from J, the junction contained 4 bases not matched to a gene. The CDR3 covers 12 residues. From germline, CDR1 is SQVTM and CDR2 ANQGSEA. CDR3 residues: CSVGGQGNEQFF. CDR3 nucleotides: TGCAGCGTCGGCGGACAGGGGAATGAGCAGTTCTTC.

This clonotype was recorded a few times. V is TRBV6-2 or TRBV6-3 and J is TRBJ2-3, with TRBD2 matching 9 bases. This CDR3 is built from 18 residues. Trimming cost V 2 bases and J 1 base; bases outside gene matches: 10. Per the germline V gene, CDR1 is MNHEY and CDR2 is SVGEGT. The CDR3 reads CASSYGLAGLPRTDTQYF. The DNA of the CDR3 is TGTGCCAGCAGTTACGGCCTAGCGGGGTTGCCTCGCACAGATACGCAGTATTTT.

The rearrangement links TRBV5-5 to TRBJ2-5; D remains unclear. CDR1 SGHKS and CDR2 YYEKEE come from the germline V gene (reference sequence). Trimming removed 2 bases at V and 6 bases at J, with 11 bases between. The CDR3 has 13 residues. CDR3 bases: TGTGCCAGCAGCTTAGGGAATCAGCAGACCCAGTACTTC. This encodes CASSLGNQQTQYF.

This clonotype was observed a handful of times. The V and J genes are TRBV4-1 and TRBJ1-5; D gene uncertain. Germline CDR1 MGHRA, CDR2 YSYEKL. V lost 5 bases and J 2 bases, leaving 16 bases between the germline ends. CDR3 length: 16 residues. Written as DNA, the CDR3 is TGCGCCAGCAGCTCCGACCGGGGAATAGGCAATCAGCCCCAGCATTTT. Translation gives CASSSDRGIGNQPQHF.

This clonotype was seen ten or more times. The J gene is TRBJ2-2, the V gene TRBV7-3; 8 bases are a match to TRBD2. The CDR3 consists of 15 residues. V trimming: 5 bases; J trimming: 3 bases; junction bases outside the gene matches: 5. Germline CDR1 reads SGHTA; CDR2 reads FQGTGA. In DNA, the CDR3 is TGTGCCAGCAGCCCCTGGACTAGCCACACCGGGGAGCTGTTTTTT. The encoded protein is CASSPWTSHTGELFF. The variable domain in full, with the rest retrieved from reference TRBV7-3 and TRBJ2-2, is GAGVSQTPSNKVTEKGKYVELRCDPISGHTALYWYRQSLGQGPEFLIYFQGTGAADDSGLPNDRFFAVRPEGSVSTLKIQRTERGDSAVYLCASSPWTSHTGELFFGEGSRLTVL.

This clonotype was seen a few times. The gene calls are TRBV7-9 and TRBJ2-3; D tentatively reads TRBD1 or TRBD2 (5 bases each). Germline CDR1 is SEHNR and CDR2 is FQNEAQ (reference sequence). Trimming shortened V by 4 bases and J by 3 bases, and 14 bases separated the two germline ends. This CDR3 is 15 amino acids long. The chain's CDR3 is CASSSRLEGTDTQYF. The CDR3 nucleotides are TGTGCCAGCAGCTCCCGTTTAGAGGGGACAGATACGCAGTATTTT. Variable domain in full (rest from reference TRBV7-9 and TRBJ2-3): DTGVSQNPRHKITKRGQNVTFRCDPISEHNRLYWYRQTLGQGPEFLTYFQNEAQLEKSRLLSDRFSAERPKGSFSTLEIQRTEQGDSAMYLCASSSRLEGTDTQYFGPGTRLTVL.

This clonotype showed up just a few times. This chain links TRBV4-1 with TRBJ1-5; no reliable D call. Germline CDR1 reads MGHRA; CDR2 reads YSYEKL. This CDR3 is 15 amino acids long. The V gene lost 1 base and the J gene lost 1 base, with 8 bases spanning the gap. The CDR3 is CASSQVHDSNQPQHF. DNA for the CDR3: TGCGCCAGCAGCCAAGTCCACGACAGCAATCAGCCCCAGCATTTT.

The rearrangement links TRBV4-1 to TRBJ1-4; D not resolved. The V gene lost 0 bases and the J gene lost 10 bases, with 15 bases spanning the gap. The length of the CDR3 is 15 residues. Germline-derived CDR1 and CDR2 are MGHRA and YSYEKL. The CDR3 coding sequence is TGCGCCAGCAGCCAAGAGGTCACCGAGTTGGGAAAACTGTTTTTT. This translates into CASSQEVTELGKLFF.

This clonotype was counted between two and nine times. This chain connects TRBV4-1 to TRBJ2-7, with TRBD1 matching 11 bases. The V segment lost 3 bases and the J segment 2 bases; nucleotides outside the gene matches: 6. The CDR3 loop spans 16 amino acids. Germline V gene data show CDR1 as MGHRA and CDR2 as YSYEKL. CDR3 sequence (DNA): TGCGCCAGCAGCCAGGTACCGGGACAGGGGGCCTACGAGCAGTACTTC. Protein product: CASSQVPGQGAYEQYF.

This clonotype has just a few counts. CDR3 in amino acids: CASGASNTGELFF. The CDR3 nucleotides are TGTGCCAGCGGGGCATCCAACACCGGGGAGCTGTTTTTT. This sequence joins TRBV9 and TRBJ2-2; possibly TRBD1 for D (5 bases). Deletions cut 7 bases from V and 2 bases from J, with 9 bases between. CDR1 is SGDLS, CDR2 YYNGEE, per germline. CDR3 length: 13 residues.

This clonotype appeared a single time. The gene calls are TRBV12-3 or TRBV12-4 and TRBJ1-2, with D unresolved. Trimming took off 6 bases at V and 7 bases at J, with 12 bases between the two ends. The CDR3 length is 12 residues. The CDR3 spells CASSARSFGYTF. DNA for the CDR3: TGTGCCAGCAGCGCCCGATCTTTTGGCTACACCTTC.

The rearrangement joins TRBV7-3 to TRBJ1-1; no firm D call. The V gene lost 8 bases and the J gene lost 6 bases, with 25 bases spanning the gap. The germline CDR1 and CDR2 sequences are SGHTA and FQGTGA. CDR3 size: 16 residues. DNA for the CDR3: TGTGCCAGCCTCGCCGTGAGTATGCCCGTGCGCCCTGAAGCTTTCTTT. It is translated as CASLAVSMPVRPEAFF.

This clonotype was seen a few times. CDR3 protein: CASSLRSETQYF. In nucleotides, the CDR3 is TGTGCCAGCAGTTTAAGGTCAGAGACCCAGTACTTC. The chain links TRBV12-3 or TRBV12-4 to TRBJ2-5; D uncertain. Trimming took 2 bases from V and 4 from J, leaving 5 bases between them. This CDR3 has 12 residues.

In this sample, this clonotype turned up a few times. V is TRBV4-3 and J is TRBJ2-5; D may be TRBD2 (5 bases). V dropped 4 bases and J dropped 4 bases, with 19 bases sitting between them. The CDR3 runs 16 residues. Germline V gene lookup returns CDR1 LGHNA and CDR2 YSLEER. The CDR3 sequence: CASSLRLAGFRETQYF. The CDR3 nucleotides are TGCGCCAGCAGCCTCCGGCTAGCAGGTTTCAGAGAGACCCAGTACTTC.

The genes are TRBV12-3 or TRBV12-4 and TRBJ2-7; D ambiguous. V was clipped by 7 bases and J by 7 bases, with 8 bases between them. This CDR3 has 10 amino acids. The CDR3 here is CASKIREQYV. CDR3 DNA sequence: TGTGCCAGCAAGATACGGGAGCAGTACGTC.

The chain has TRBV12-3 or TRBV12-4 and TRBJ2-2; 7 bases agree with TRBD1. With 7 bases clipped from V and 3 bases from J, the junction kept 5 bases outside the gene matches. The CDR3 length is 14 residues. Written as DNA, the CDR3 is TGTGCCAGCACGTGGGACAGCTACACCGGGGAGCTGTTTTTT. This gives the protein CASTWDSYTGELFF.

The gene calls are TRBV12-3 or TRBV12-4 and TRBJ1-1; 9 positions agree with TRBD1. V was pared by 10 bases and J by 6 bases, with 15 bases of the junction left unmatched. The CDR3 loop spans 15 amino acids. The CDR3 bases are TGTGCCACCCCACGAACAGGGGGCGCTCGGTCTGAAGCTTTCTTT. Translated: CATPRTGGARSEAFF.

This clonotype was seen a handful of times. This chain joins TRBV6-2 or TRBV6-3 and TRBJ2-7; D not resolved. This CDR3 has 12 residues. V lost 5 bases to trimming and J lost 3 bases, with 8 bases between them. Germline V gene data show CDR1 as MNHEY and CDR2 as SVGEGT. The CDR3 DNA sequence: TGTGCCAGCAGTCCCAGAAGCTACGAGCAGTACGTC. Amino acids: CASSPRSYEQYV.

The chain employs TRBV7-2 and TRBJ2-5; D may be TRBD1 or TRBD2 (5 bases each). The CDR3 loop spans 14 amino acids. The V gene lost 0 bases and the J gene lost 3 bases, with 8 bases spanning the gap. CDR1 is SGHTA, CDR2 FQGNSA, per germline. DNA of the CDR3: TGTGCCAGCAGCTTAGCCGGGGCCAAAGAGACCCAGTACTTC. Amino acid sequence: CASSLAGAKETQYF.

This clonotype turned up a few times. The chain combines TRBV7-3 with TRBJ1-1; D might be TRBD1 (5 bases). Trimming stripped 6 bases from V and 3 bases from J, with 14 bases between. The CDR3 contains 14 residues. Germline loops: CDR1 SGHTA, CDR2 FQGTGA. This chain's CDR3 is CASSSEGRHTEAFF. In DNA, the CDR3 is TGTGCCAGCAGTTCAGAGGGACGGCACACTGAAGCTTTCTTT.

The chain links TRBV18 to TRBJ1-1; TRBD1 matches at 10 bases. There are 16 residues in the CDR3. In germline, CDR1 is KGHSH, CDR2 LQKENI. V shed 1 base, J shed 4 bases, and the junction held 6 bases outside the gene matches. The CDR3 DNA follows: TGTGCCAGCTCACCACAGGGACAGGGGATGAGCACTGAAGCTTTCTTT. The encoded protein is CASSPQGQGMSTEAFF.

J is TRBJ2-3 and V is TRBV7-2; 9 bases fit TRBD1. Germline V gene sequence: CDR1 SGHTA, CDR2 FQGNSA. Losses at the gene ends were 5 bases for V and 4 bases for J; bases not matched to a gene: 4. The CDR3 has 14 residues. DNA of the CDR3: TGTGCCAGCAGCCAGGGGACAGGGTCAGATACGCAGTATTTT. Residues: CASSQGTGSDTQYF.

This clonotype was observed a handful of times. This rearrangement joins TRBV18 to TRBJ1-2; no definite D call. Trimming cost V 6 bases and J 7 bases, with 15 bases left between them. The CDR3 sequence is 13 residues long. Germline loops: CDR1 KGHSH, CDR2 LQKENI. The CDR3 DNA reads TGTGCCAGCTCGCCTCCGCGGGGTTCTGGCTACACCTTC. Translating gives CASSPPRGSGYTF.

The sample holds a few counts of this clonotype. This chain uses TRBV4-3 with TRBJ2-4; unclear D gene. Germline V gene sequence: CDR1 LGHNA, CDR2 YSLEER. This CDR3 contains 17 residues. V was clipped by 1 base and J by 0 bases, with 13 bases between them. CDR3 DNA: TGCGCCAGCAGCCAAGTTTTGCAAGGGCTAGCCAAAAACATTCAGTACTTC. As protein: CASSQVLQGLAKNIQYF.

This clonotype has more than one count but fewer than ten. The chain links TRBV7-2 to TRBJ2-1, with 9 bases fitting TRBD2. V was clipped by 1 base and J by 7 bases; unmatched bases: 5. CDR3 length: 15 residues. Germline values: CDR1 SGHTA, CDR2 FQGNSA. CDR3 nucleotides: TGTGCCAGCAGCTTAGTAGCGGGGGAGCGTAATGAGCAGTTCTTC. It codes for CASSLVAGERNEQFF.

The V and J genes are TRBV7-8 and TRBJ2-3, with 12 bases identical to TRBD2. In germline, CDR1 is SGHVS, CDR2 FQNEAQ. The ends lost 5 bases at V and 4 bases at J; junction bases unmatched: 10. This CDR3 region has 17 residues. The CDR3 region has the DNA TGTGCCAGCAGCCAGTCTAGCGGGGGGGGCCGGGCAGATACGCAGTATTTT. Its translation is CASSQSSGGGRADTQYF.

V and J are TRBV24-1 and TRBJ2-1; TRBD2 aligns across 8 bases. The length of the CDR3 is 13 residues. Germline CDR1 KGHDR, CDR2 SFDVKD. V shed 3 bases, J shed 8 bases, and the junction held 2 bases outside the gene matches. The CDR3 is CATSDAGGDEQFF. CDR3 sequence (DNA): TGTGCCACCAGTGATGCGGGGGGCGATGAGCAGTTCTTC.